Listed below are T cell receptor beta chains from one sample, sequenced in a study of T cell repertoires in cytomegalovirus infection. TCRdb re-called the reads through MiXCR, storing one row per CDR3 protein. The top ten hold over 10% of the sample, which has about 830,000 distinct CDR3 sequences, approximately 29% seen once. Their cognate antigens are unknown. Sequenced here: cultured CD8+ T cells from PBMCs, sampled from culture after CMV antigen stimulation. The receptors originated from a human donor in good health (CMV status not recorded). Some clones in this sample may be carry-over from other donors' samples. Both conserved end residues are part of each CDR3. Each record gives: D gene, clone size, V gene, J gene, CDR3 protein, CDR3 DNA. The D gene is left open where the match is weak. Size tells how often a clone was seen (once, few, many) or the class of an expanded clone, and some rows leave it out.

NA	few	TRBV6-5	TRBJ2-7	CASSYTASYEQYF	TGTGCCAGCAGTTACACAGCCTCCTACGAGCAGTACTTC
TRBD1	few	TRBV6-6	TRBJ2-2	CASSGQVNTGELFF	TGTGCCAGTTCCGGACAGGTGAACACCGGGGAGCTGTTTTTT
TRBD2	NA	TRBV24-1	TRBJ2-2	CATSDRLAGGPYTGELFF	TGTGCCACCAGTGATCGGCTAGCGGGGGGGCCCTACACCGGGGAGCTGTTTTTT
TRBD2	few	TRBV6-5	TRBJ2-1	CASSTLAGGRYNEQFF	TGTGCCAGCAGTACCCTAGCGGGGGGGCGCTACAATGAGCAGTTCTTC
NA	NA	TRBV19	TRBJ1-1	CASEKAYTEAFF	TGTGCCAGTGAGAAGGCGTACACTGAAGCTTTCTTT
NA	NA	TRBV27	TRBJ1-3	CASSLSLGSGNTIYF	TGTGCCAGCAGTTTATCATTAGGCTCTGGAAACACCATATATTTT
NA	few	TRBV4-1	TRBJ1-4	CASSQDKFVTGASNEKLFF	TGCGCCAGCAGCCAAGATAAGTTCGTCACAGGCGCCTCTAATGAAAAACTGTTTTTT
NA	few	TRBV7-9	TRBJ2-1	CASSLDSGASSYNEQFF	TGTGCCAGCAGCTTAGATAGCGGTGCTAGCTCCTACAATGAGCAGTTCTTC
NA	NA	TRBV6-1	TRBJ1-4	CASSEYPPGQRQRKNEELFF	TGTGCCAGCAGTGAATACCCCCCCGGACAGCGGCAAAGGAAGAATGAAGAACTGTTTTTT
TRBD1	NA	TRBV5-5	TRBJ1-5	CASSIGGTEFNQPQHF	TGTGCCAGCAGCATCGGTGGGACAGAATTCAATCAGCCCCAGCATTTT
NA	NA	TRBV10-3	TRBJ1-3	CAISDPGNTIYF	TGTGCCATCAGTGATCCTGGAAACACCATATATTTT
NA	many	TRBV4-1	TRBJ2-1	CASSHGLYNEQFF	TGTGCCAGCAGCCACGGACTTTACAATGAGCAGTTCTTC
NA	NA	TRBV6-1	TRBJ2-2	CASSGLSGELFF	TGTGCCAGCAGCGGGCTCTCCGGGGAGCTGTTTTTT
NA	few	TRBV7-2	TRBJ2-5	CASSLGVHPPQETQYF	TGTGCCAGCAGCTTGGGAGTCCACCCTCCCCAAGAGACCCAGTACTTC
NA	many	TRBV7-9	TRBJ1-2	CASSLSASGVDGYTF	TGTGCCAGCAGCTTGTCCGCGTCAGGGGTGGATGGCTACACCTTC